This T cell receptor (beta chain) is from a study of shared clonotypes between healthy human individuals. Background on the study: Samples came from a couple of female and a few male donors aged 18 to 49. Every donor yielded three CD4 naive, three CD4 memory, two CD8 naive and one CD8 memory plate. Overall study findings and caveats: On the whole, naive subsets had larger estimated richness than memory subsets had. The authors sampled blood alone, and tissue repertoires likely differ.

Of note for this clone: Its specificity is not known.

The CDR3 length is 18 residues. V lost 0 bases and J 0 bases, leaving 13 bases between the germline ends. Germline CDR1 reads SGHNT; CDR2 reads YYREEE (reference sequence). Method: immunoSEQ multiplex PCR; TCRdb's copy keeps in-frame clones and lacks some. The table lists 2 million to 2.5 million clones, 80% to 95% of them singletons, with 0.35% to 0.45% in the top ten. The sequence derives from a man younger than 30 in good health. Some clones in this sample may be carry-over from other donors' samples. V and J are TRBV5-4 and TRBJ2-6; TRBD1 might be the D (6 bases). What was sequenced was naive CD4+ T cells from PBMCs. Subset here: CD45RA+ positively selected. The CDR3 DNA follows: TGTGCCAGCAGCTTGGTCAGGGGCCTTAACTCTGGGGCCAACGTCCTGACTTTC. Translated: CASSLVRGLNSGANVLTF.